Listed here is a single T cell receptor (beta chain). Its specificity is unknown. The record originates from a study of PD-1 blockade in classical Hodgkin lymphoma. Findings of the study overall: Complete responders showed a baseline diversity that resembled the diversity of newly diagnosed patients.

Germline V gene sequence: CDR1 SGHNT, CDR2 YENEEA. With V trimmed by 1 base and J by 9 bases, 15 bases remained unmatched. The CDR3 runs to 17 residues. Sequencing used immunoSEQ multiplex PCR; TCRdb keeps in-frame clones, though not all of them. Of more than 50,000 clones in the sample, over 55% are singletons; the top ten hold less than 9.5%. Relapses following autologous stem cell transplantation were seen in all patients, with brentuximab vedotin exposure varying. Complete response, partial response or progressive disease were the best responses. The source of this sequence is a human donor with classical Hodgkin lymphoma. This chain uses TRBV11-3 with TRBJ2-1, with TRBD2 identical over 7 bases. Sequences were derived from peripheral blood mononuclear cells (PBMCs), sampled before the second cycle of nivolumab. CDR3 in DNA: TGTGCCAGCAGCTTAGGGCTGACTAGCTCTTCCTGGGTTGAGCAGTTCTTC. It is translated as CASSLGLTSSSWVEQFF.